These 2 T cell receptor beta chains originate from one sample sequenced in a study of blood T cell repertoires in COVID-19. Generated by immunoSEQ multiplex PCR, the TCRdb table keeps only in-frame clones and is missing some. The sample comprises 270,000 or so clones, more than 70% of which are singletons, and roughly 3% rests with the top ten. The sample comprised peripheral blood. The source of these receptors is a young woman with acute or convalescent COVID-19.

DNA of the CDR3: TGTGCCAGCAGCCTACAAGCGGGAGGCACCGAAAATGAGCAGTTCTTC. Its protein product is CASSLQAGGTENEQFF. The genes are TRBV3-1 (or the pseudogene TRBV3-2) and TRBJ2-1; 9 bases map to TRBD2. J was trimmed by 7 bases and V by 4 bases; bases with no gene match: 11. CDR3 length: 16 residues. Germline V gives CDR1 LGHDT, CDR2 YNNKEL (reference sequence).

CDR3 nucleotide sequence: TGTGCCAGCAGCTTAGTAGTGTATGCGCAGGGACTCTCTGGAAACACCATATATTTT. This sequence encodes CASSLVVYAQGLSGNTIYF. The chain combines TRBV7-2 with TRBJ1-3, with D possibly matching TRBD1 (5 bases). Looked up from germline, CDR1 is SGHTA and CDR2 is FQGNSA. Trimming stripped 1 base from V and 0 bases from J, with 19 bases between. This CDR3 has 19 residues.